This T cell receptor beta chain is drawn from a study of OX40 agonist ivuxolimab in advanced cancers. Study-level points and caveats: Undetermined was the antigen specificity of the expanded peripheral T cells.

To note about this clone: Its antigen is still unknown.

Patients with autoimmune history or systemic immunosuppression were excluded. With 4 bases clipped from V and 5 bases from J, the junction kept 9 bases outside the gene matches. The CDR3 spans 16 residues. Germline V gene data show CDR1 as ENHRY and CDR2 as SYGVKD. Generated by immunoSEQ multiplex PCR, the TCRdb table keeps only in-frame clones and is missing some. Of approximately 60,000 clones listed, 84% are singletons. The starting material was CD4+ or CD8+ T cells sorted from blood, obtained in a trial of the OX40 agonist ivuxolimab. This receptor was taken from an adult with an advanced solid tumor such as melanoma, head and neck, liver or kidney cancer. The gene calls are TRBV10-3 and TRBJ2-2; 8 nucleotides line up with TRBD1. The DNA of the CDR3 is TGTGCCATCAGTGGGGGACAGGTTGACCCTACCGGGGAGCTGTTTTTT. Its translation is CAISGGQVDPTGELFF.